Presented here are 4 T cell receptor beta chains from one specimen sequenced in a study of T cell responses to AZD1222 COVID-19 vaccine. TCRdb's copy holds only in-frame clones and misses some; the assay was immunoSEQ multiplex PCR. The sample lists around 200,000 clones; 94% were seen once. Here the sequenced sample was peripheral blood, taken 28 days after the second AZD1222 dose. The receptor set was obtained from an adult who received the AZD1222 COVID-19 vaccine.

The chain links TRBV2 to TRBJ1-6; D may be TRBD1 (6 bases). The germline V gene has CDR1 SNHLY and CDR2 FYNNEI. Trimming stripped 1 base from V and 8 bases from J, with 15 bases between. The CDR3 is 16 amino acids. The CDR3 reads CASSEGYTGADSPLHF. In DNA, the CDR3 is TGTGCCAGCAGTGAAGGATATACGGGGGCAGATTCACCCCTCCACTTT.

This rearrangement joins TRBV27 to TRBJ1-4; a possible D gene is TRBD1 (5 bases). From germline, CDR1 is MNHEY and CDR2 SMNVEV (reference sequence). The V and J ends lost 3 bases and 0 bases respectively, with 17 bases between them. The CDR3 is 18 amino acids. The CDR3, as DNA: TGTGCCAGCAGTTTCAGGGCAGGGTGGGATGCAACTAATGAAAAACTGTTTTTT. Translation: CASSFRAGWDATNEKLFF.

This chain connects TRBV7-3 to TRBJ2-1; 9 bases agree with TRBD1. Germline-derived CDR1 and CDR2 are SGHTA and FQGTGA. After removal of 5 bases from V and 7 bases from J, the junction contained 9 bases not matched to a gene. The CDR3 runs 15 residues. The CDR3 DNA reads TGTGCCAGCAGCGTCGACAGGGGGGATTGGAATGAGCAGTTCTTC. This sequence encodes CASSVDRGDWNEQFF. Full variable domain (outside the CDR3, taken from reference TRBV7-3 and TRBJ2-1): GAGVSQTPSNKVTEKGKYVELRCDPISGHTALYWYRQSLGQGPEFLIYFQGTGAADDSGLPNDRFFAVRPEGSVSTLKIQRTERGDSAVYLCASSVDRGDWNEQFFGPGTRLTVL.

This chain connects TRBV19 to TRBJ2-3, with D unclear. Germline CDR1 LNHDA, CDR2 SQIVND (reference sequence). The CDR3 totals 16 residues. The V end lost 8 bases, the J end lost 4 bases, and 22 bases lay between the germline ends. The DNA for the CDR3 is TGTGCCAGTTCAGCCTACGGTAGCTTGGCGTCAGATACGCAGTATTTT. Amino acids: CASSAYGSLASDTQYF.